The TCR beta chain under discussion was sequenced for a study of cytomegalovirus exposure and HLA in healthy donors. V lost 0 bases to trimming and J lost 1 base, with 7 bases between them. Germline V gene sequence: CDR1 SGHDT, CDR2 YYEEEE. The CDR3 runs to 14 residues. This PCR relied on a set of 60 Vbeta primers and 13 Jbeta primers. Assay used: immunoSEQ multiplex PCR; TCRdb lists only in-frame clones, some missing. Here the sample spans approximately 140,000 clones, around 75% being singletons. V is TRBV5-6 and J is TRBJ2-5; no definite D call. What was sequenced was PBMCs. The source is a human donor in good health. Written as DNA, the CDR3 is TGTGCCAGCAGCTTGGTTCCACTCCAAGAGACCCAGTACTTC. Protein sequence: CASSLVPLQETQYF.